These 23 T cell receptor beta chains originate from one sample sequenced in a study of control samples from healthy donors and cancer patients. This table comes from immunoSEQ multiplex PCR, and its TCRdb copy is limited to in-frame clones, with some not included. The sample has 100,000 to 150,000 clones, around 90% seen once. Sample: blood. Receptor source: a man aged 35 to 55 in good health.

This chain joins TRBV27 and TRBJ1-4; 8 bases agree with TRBD1. The CDR3 covers 14 residues. Germline V gene lookup returns CDR1 MNHEY and CDR2 SMNVEV (reference sequence). Trimming removed 6 bases from V and 10 bases from J; junction bases left unmatched: 10. For the CDR3, the DNA is TGTGCCAGCAGCCGGGGCAGGGGGCTCGGAAAACTGTTTTTT. This encodes CASSRGRGLGKLFF.

V is TRBV7-6 and J is TRBJ2-3, with D hard to call. Germline V gene data show CDR1 as SGHVS and CDR2 as FNYEAQ. With 1 base removed from V and 3 bases from J, the gap between germline ends came to 17 bases. CDR3 length: 17 residues. The CDR3: CASSLGRPVLGTDTQYF. CDR3 in DNA: TGTGCCAGCAGCTTAGGTCGGCCGGTCCTAGGTACAGATACGCAGTATTTT.

The chain employs TRBV2 and TRBJ1-5; D call uncertain. Trimming stripped 10 bases from V and 5 bases from J, with 15 bases between. The CDR3 covers 13 residues. Germline CDR1 reads SNHLY; CDR2 reads FYNNEI. The CDR3 DNA reads as TGTGCCACGGACGGACGGAATTATCAGCCCCAGCATTTT. Translating it yields CATDGRNYQPQHF.

The V gene is TRBV9, the J gene TRBJ2-2, with 10 bases aligning to TRBD2. V was clipped by 4 bases and J by 0 bases; unmatched bases: 9. The CDR3 has 18 amino acids. Germline V CDR1 and CDR2: SGDLS, YYNGEE. CDR3 protein: CASSPRRLAGANTGELFF. The CDR3 DNA reads as TGTGCCAGCAGCCCCCGTAGGCTAGCGGGGGCGAACACCGGGGAGCTGTTTTTT.

This clone was observed once. This chain uses TRBV2 with TRBJ2-5, with 12 bases identical to TRBD2. CDR3 length: 16 residues. V lost 8 bases and J lost 4; bases outside the gene matches: 11. Germline loops: CDR1 SNHLY, CDR2 FYNNEI. The CDR3 sequence: CASRELAGGRGETQYF. In nucleotides, the CDR3 is TGTGCCAGCCGAGAACTAGCGGGGGGCCGAGGAGAGACCCAGTACTTC.

This rearrangement joins TRBV21-1 to TRBJ2-7; TRBD2 is taken as the D call from the table, unchecked against the DNA. TRBV21-1 is a pseudogene segment. This CDR3 contains 18 residues. CDR3: CASSKLGTSGGETYEQYF. The CDR3 DNA follows: TGTGCCAGCAGCAAATTGGGGACTAGCGGGGGCGAAACCTACGAGCAGTACTTC.

The chain has TRBV27 and TRBJ1-1; D not certain. Germline values: CDR1 MNHEY, CDR2 SMNVEV (reference sequence). The length of the CDR3 is 17 residues. V shed 2 bases and J shed 0 bases, with 16 bases lying between them. CDR3 amino acids: CASSLGSAPGMNTEAFF. The CDR3 DNA sequence: TGTGCCAGCAGTTTAGGGTCGGCCCCTGGAATGAACACTGAAGCTTTCTTT.

The gene calls are TRBV11-2 and TRBJ1-2, with unresolved D. Trimming pared 2 bases from V and 4 bases from J, leaving 17 bases between. Germline V gives CDR1 SGHAT, CDR2 FQNNGV. This CDR3 comprises 16 residues. The CDR3 loop is CASSLKGGSPLYGYTF. CDR3 DNA sequence: TGTGCCAGCAGCTTAAAAGGAGGCAGTCCTCTCTATGGCTACACCTTC.

The chain has TRBV5-1 and TRBJ2-7; TRBD1 aligns across 8 bases. Germline V CDR1 and CDR2: SGHRS, YFSETQ. CDR3 length: 13 residues. V shed 4 bases and J 5 bases; nucleotides not matched to a gene: 5. In DNA form, the CDR3 reads TGCGCCAGCAGCCTCCAGGGGGCGGACGAGCAGTACTTC. Its translation: CASSLQGADEQYF.

This clone was seen only once. The chain recombines TRBV4-2 with TRBJ1-2; TRBD1 aligns across 7 bases. V shed 1 base, J shed 4 bases, and the junction held 9 bases outside the gene matches. The CDR3 extends over 16 amino acids. From germline, CDR1 is LGHNA and CDR2 YNFKEQ. In DNA form, the CDR3 reads TGTGCCAGCAGCCAAGGTACGACAGGGTCGGCCTATGGCTACACCTTC. Its protein is CASSQGTTGSAYGYTF.

The V call is TRBV19, the J call TRBJ2-2; D is uncertain. Trimming shortened V by 3 bases and J by 1 base, and 9 bases separated the two germline ends. Germline CDR1 and CDR2: LNHDA and SQIVND (reference sequence). The CDR3 totals 15 residues. The CDR3 coding sequence is TGTGCCAGTAGTATGGGCAACGTGAACACCGGGGAGCTGTTTTTT. Encoded protein: CASSMGNVNTGELFF.

The genes are TRBV7-2 and TRBJ2-7; perhaps TRBD1 as D (5 bases). The germline CDR1 and CDR2 sequences are SGHTA and FQGNSA. The CDR3 is made up of 14 amino acids. V shed 5 bases and J shed 5 bases, with 16 bases lying between them. The CDR3 region has the DNA TGTGCCAGCAGCCCCAGGGCCCCAGTCCACGAGCAGTACTTC. As protein: CASSPRAPVHEQYF.

V is TRBV6-6 and J is TRBJ2-1; D unclear. The V end lost 2 bases, the J end lost 5 bases, and 16 bases lay between the germline ends. Germline CDR1 MNHNY, CDR2 SVGAGI (reference sequence). The CDR3 length is 16 residues. The CDR3 coding sequence is TGTGCCAGCAGTTACCTACCCCCCGCGGCTGACAATGAGCAGTTCTTC. Amino acids: CASSYLPPAADNEQFF.

This clone was detected once. The rearrangement joins TRBV2 to TRBJ2-5; D is unresolved. The CDR3 extends over 15 amino acids. Germline V CDR1 and CDR2: SNHLY, FYNNEI. Deletions cut 7 bases from V and 3 bases from J, with 18 bases between. CDR3 in amino acids: CASTHFGGPEETQYF. CDR3 DNA: TGTGCCAGCACCCACTTTGGTGGGCCCGAAGAGACCCAGTACTTC.

This clone has more than one count but fewer than ten. This sequence joins TRBV2 and TRBJ1-1, with no clear D. This CDR3 is built from 14 residues. The germline V gene encodes CDR1 SNHLY and CDR2 FYNNEI. Trimming stripped 7 bases from V and 5 bases from J, with 17 bases between. The CDR3 loop is CASTPSEGKTEAFF. CDR3 bases: TGTGCCAGCACCCCTTCAGAGGGTAAGACTGAAGCTTTCTTT.

This chain uses TRBV6-5 with TRBJ1-2; no definite D call. The CDR3 contains 11 residues. V dropped 8 bases and J dropped 2 bases, with 6 bases sitting between them. Germline V gene sequence: CDR1 MNHEY, CDR2 SVGAGI. The CDR3 DNA reads TGTGCCAGCTTCCACAACTATGGCTACACCTTC. As protein: CASFHNYGYTF.

V is TRBV6-5 and J is TRBJ1-3, with a tentative D call TRBD1 (6 bases). CDR1 is MNHEY, CDR2 SVGAGI, per germline. V was shortened by 4 bases and J by 4 bases, with 11 bases between the two germline ends. The CDR3 totals 14 residues. The CDR3 bases are TGTGCCAGCAGTTTGTCAGGGGCCGGAAACACCATATATTTT. It codes for CASSLSGAGNTIYF.

This rearrangement joins TRBV11-3 to TRBJ2-5; D uncertain. The length of the CDR3 is 14 residues. CDR1 SGHNT and CDR2 YENEEA come from the germline V gene. Trimming took off 1 base at V and 5 bases at J, with 11 bases between the two ends. CDR3 region: CASSLVAGSETQYF. In DNA, the CDR3 is TGTGCCAGCAGCTTAGTGGCAGGTAGTGAGACCCAGTACTTC.

The chain links TRBV3-1 (or the pseudogene TRBV3-2) to TRBJ2-4; TRBD2 might be the D (7 bases). Trimming took off 0 bases at V and 6 bases at J, with 18 bases between the two ends. Germline CDR1 and CDR2: LGHDT and YNNKEL (reference sequence). This CDR3 has 17 amino acids. CDR3 region: CASSQEVGGTRINIQYF. Written as DNA, the CDR3 is TGTGCCAGCAGCCAAGAGGTCGGGGGGACACGTATAAACATTCAGTACTTC.

In nucleotides, the CDR3 is TGTGCCAGCAGCCGAGGAGGGGGAGACAATCAGCCCCAGCATTTT. Translated: CASSRGGGDNQPQHF. V usage is TRBV5-6 and J usage is TRBJ1-5; D is perhaps TRBD1 (6 bases). Deletions cut 4 bases from V and 3 bases from J, with 14 bases between. This CDR3 has 15 residues. The germline CDR1 and CDR2 sequences are SGHDT and YYEEEE.

The CDR3: CAGTRAVNASPLHF. The CDR3 nucleotides are TGTGCCGGTACCCGGGCAGTCAACGCTTCACCCCTCCACTTT. The chain links TRBV6-5 to TRBJ1-6; D ambiguous. Germline lookup yields CDR1 MNHEY and CDR2 SVGAGI. Trimming took 11 bases from V and 9 from J, leaving 20 bases between them. The CDR3 runs to 14 residues.

This chain links TRBV6-1 with TRBJ1-4; possible D gene TRBD1, 5 bases. This CDR3 comprises 16 residues. Germline CDR1 reads MNHNS; CDR2 reads SASEGT. V shed 0 bases and J shed 8 bases, with 16 bases lying between them. CDR3 sequence: CASSEAGRGSGEKLFF. The DNA for the CDR3 is TGTGCCAGCAGTGAAGCTGGGCGGGGGTCCGGCGAAAAACTGTTTTTT.

The CDR3 loop reads CASSTRLGTGELFF. CDR3 nucleotides: TGTGCCAGCAGCACACGACTAGGCACCGGGGAGCTGTTTTTT. The genes are TRBV13 and TRBJ2-2; perhaps TRBD2 as D (6 bases). The ends were cut back, 5 bases at V and 4 bases at J, with 11 bases in the middle. The length of the CDR3 is 14 residues. Germline V lookup: CDR1 PRHDT, CDR2 FYEKMQ (reference sequence).